This T cell receptor (beta chain) is drawn from a study of blood T cell repertoires in COVID-19. Study processing details: Nucleated cell number was recorded as an estimate derived from reference gene primer amplification. Sequencing was performed with immunoSEQ multiplex PCR; in TCRdb, only in-frame clones are kept and a portion is missing. V, J and clone size are those of that table, while D and trimming were read from the DNA. This sample has about 390,000 clones; around 87% occur once, and the top ten carry about 2.5%. There are 14 residues in the CDR3. V lost 2 bases and J lost 0, with 5 bases in between. Germline V CDR1 and CDR2: WNHNN, SYGVQD (reference sequence). This clone has a handful of counts.

Sequences were obtained from peripheral blood. The genes are TRBV10-1 and TRBJ1-3; D is undetermined. The clonotype comes from a woman aged 60-75 years with COVID-19, enrolled during active disease. CDR3: CASSETGSGNTIYF. CDR3 coding DNA: TGCGCCAGCAGTGAGACGGGCTCTGGAAACACCATATATTTT.